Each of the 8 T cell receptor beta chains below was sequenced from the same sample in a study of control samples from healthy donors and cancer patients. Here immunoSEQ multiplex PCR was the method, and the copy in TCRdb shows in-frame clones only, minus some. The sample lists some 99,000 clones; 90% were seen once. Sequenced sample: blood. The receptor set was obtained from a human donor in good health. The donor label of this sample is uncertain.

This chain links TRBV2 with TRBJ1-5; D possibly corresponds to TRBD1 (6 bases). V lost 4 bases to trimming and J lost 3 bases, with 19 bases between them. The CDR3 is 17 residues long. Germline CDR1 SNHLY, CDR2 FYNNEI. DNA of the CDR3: TGTGCCAGCAGTGCATCAGGGGAGCAGATGATCAATCAGCCCCAGCATTTT. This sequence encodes CASSASGEQMINQPQHF.

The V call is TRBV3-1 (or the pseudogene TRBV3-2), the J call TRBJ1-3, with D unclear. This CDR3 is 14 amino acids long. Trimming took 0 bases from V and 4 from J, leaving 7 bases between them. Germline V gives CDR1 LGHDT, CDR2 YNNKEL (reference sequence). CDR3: CASSQERLGNTIYF. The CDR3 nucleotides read TGTGCCAGCAGCCAAGAGCGCCTAGGAAACACCATATATTTT.

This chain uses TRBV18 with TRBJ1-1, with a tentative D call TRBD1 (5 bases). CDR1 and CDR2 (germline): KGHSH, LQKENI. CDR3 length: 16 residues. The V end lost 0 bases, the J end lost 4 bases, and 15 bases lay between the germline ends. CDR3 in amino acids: CASSPPVGGTGTEAFF. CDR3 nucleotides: TGTGCCAGCTCACCACCTGTGGGCGGGACGGGCACTGAAGCTTTCTTT.

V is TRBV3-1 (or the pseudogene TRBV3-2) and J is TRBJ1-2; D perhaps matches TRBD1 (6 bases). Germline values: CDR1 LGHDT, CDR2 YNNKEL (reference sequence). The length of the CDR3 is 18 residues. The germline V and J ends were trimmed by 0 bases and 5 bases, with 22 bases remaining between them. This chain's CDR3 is CASSQDPRGAGAFYGYTF. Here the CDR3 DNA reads TGTGCCAGCAGCCAAGATCCCCGGGGGGCCGGGGCCTTTTATGGCTACACCTTC.

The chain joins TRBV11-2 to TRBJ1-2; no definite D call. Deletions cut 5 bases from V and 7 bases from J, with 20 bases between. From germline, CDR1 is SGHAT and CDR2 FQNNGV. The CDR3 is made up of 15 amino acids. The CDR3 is CASSKPGGELLGYTF. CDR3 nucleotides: TGTGCCAGCAGCAAACCGGGAGGCGAACTACTTGGCTACACCTTC.

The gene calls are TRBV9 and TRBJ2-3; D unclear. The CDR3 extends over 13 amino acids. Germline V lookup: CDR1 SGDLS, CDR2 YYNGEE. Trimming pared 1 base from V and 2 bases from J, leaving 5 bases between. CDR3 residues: CASSVTVTDTQYF. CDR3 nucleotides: TGTGCCAGCAGCGTAACGGTCACAGATACGCAGTATTTT.

CDR3 sequence (DNA): TGTGCCAGCAGTAATCAGGCAGGTTACACTGAAGCTTTCTTT. Translation: CASSNQAGYTEAFF. V gene TRBV6-5 combines with J gene TRBJ1-1, with D unresolved. The CDR3 is 14 residues long. Germline loops: CDR1 MNHEY, CDR2 SVGAGI. V was pared by 5 bases and J by 3 bases, with 13 bases between.

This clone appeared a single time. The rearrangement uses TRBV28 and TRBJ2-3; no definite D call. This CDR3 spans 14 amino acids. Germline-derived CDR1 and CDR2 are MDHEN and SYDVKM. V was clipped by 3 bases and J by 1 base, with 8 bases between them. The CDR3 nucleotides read TGTGCCAGCAGTTTCATCCAGGGCACAGATACGCAGTATTTT. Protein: CASSFIQGTDTQYF.